This TCR beta chain is drawn from a study of identical twins. Study-level points and caveats: It was possible that invariant MAIT and iNKT cells partly confounded the zero-insertion analyses. The study found weaker excess twin sharing in beta out-of-frame sequences. Beta clonotypes that were abundant in cord blood contained fewer insertions, a pattern absent from memory repertoires.

MiXCR, run by TCRdb on the 5' RACE reads, gives a single entry per CDR3 protein. The sample holds hundreds of thousands of distinct CDR3 sequences, approximately 20% seen once. The CDR3 loop spans 14 amino acids. Trimming pared 8 bases from V and 5 bases from J, leaving 15 bases between. Per the germline V gene, CDR1 is ENHRY and CDR2 is SYGVKD. This clonotype was seen only a few times. Its target is not known. These same data were also listed under a study on yellow fever vaccine responses in identical twins. That publication notes: Reported findings indicate that twins' vaccine T cell responses seemed partially convergent, partially personalized.

The clonotype originates from a woman aged 18 to 35 in good health. Source material: CD4+ T cells sorted from blood. The V gene is TRBV10-3, the J gene TRBJ2-2; D is unresolved. The chain's CDR3 is CAISPGHTTGELFF. The CDR3 nucleotides read TGTGCCATCTCTCCGGGCCACACAACCGGGGAGCTGTTTTTT.